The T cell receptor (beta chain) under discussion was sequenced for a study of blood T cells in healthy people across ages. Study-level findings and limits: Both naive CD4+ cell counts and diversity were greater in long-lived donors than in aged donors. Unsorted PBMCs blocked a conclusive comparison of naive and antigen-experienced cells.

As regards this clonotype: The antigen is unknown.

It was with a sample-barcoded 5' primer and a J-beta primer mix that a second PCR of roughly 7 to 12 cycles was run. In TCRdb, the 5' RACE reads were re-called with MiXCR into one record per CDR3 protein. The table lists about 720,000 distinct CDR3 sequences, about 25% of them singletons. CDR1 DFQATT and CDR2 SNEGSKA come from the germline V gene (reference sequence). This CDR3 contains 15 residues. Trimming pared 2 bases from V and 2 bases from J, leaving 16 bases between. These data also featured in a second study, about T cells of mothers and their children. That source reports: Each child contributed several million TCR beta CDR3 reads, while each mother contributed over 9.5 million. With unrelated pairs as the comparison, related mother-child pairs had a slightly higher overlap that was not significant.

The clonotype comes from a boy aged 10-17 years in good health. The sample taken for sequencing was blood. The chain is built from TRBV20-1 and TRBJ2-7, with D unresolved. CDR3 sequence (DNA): TGCAGTGCTAGACGACAAGGACGGATGCCCTACGAGCAGTACTTC. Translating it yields CSARRQGRMPYEQYF.